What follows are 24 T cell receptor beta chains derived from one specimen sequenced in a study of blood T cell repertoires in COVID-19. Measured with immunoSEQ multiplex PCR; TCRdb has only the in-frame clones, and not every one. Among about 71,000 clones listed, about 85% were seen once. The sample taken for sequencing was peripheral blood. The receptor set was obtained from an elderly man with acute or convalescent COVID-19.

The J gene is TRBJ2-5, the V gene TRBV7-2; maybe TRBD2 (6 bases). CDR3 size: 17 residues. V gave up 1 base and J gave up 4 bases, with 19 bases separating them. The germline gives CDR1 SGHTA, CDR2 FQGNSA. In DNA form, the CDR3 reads TGTGCCAGCAGCTTAGGTCGCAGGGTCTTGGGAGGAGAGACCCAGTACTTC. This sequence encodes CASSLGRRVLGGETQYF.

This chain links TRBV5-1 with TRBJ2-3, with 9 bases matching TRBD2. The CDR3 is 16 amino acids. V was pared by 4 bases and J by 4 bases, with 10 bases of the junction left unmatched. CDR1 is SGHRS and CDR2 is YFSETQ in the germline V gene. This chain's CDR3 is CASSPTGLAEADTQYF. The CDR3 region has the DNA TGCGCCAGCAGCCCAACGGGACTAGCTGAAGCAGATACGCAGTATTTT.

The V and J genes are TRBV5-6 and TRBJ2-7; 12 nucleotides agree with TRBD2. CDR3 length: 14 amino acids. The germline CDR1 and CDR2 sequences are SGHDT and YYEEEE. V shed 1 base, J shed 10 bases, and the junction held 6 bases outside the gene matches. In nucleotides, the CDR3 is TGTGCCAGCAGCTTGAGACTAGCGGGAGAGAGTCAGTACTTC. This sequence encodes CASSLRLAGESQYF.

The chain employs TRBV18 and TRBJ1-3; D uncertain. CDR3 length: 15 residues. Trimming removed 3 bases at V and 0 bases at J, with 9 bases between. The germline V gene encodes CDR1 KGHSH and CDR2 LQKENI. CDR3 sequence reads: CASSPLGGSGNTIYF. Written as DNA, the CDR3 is TGTGCCAGCTCACCGCTAGGTGGCTCTGGAAACACCATATATTTT. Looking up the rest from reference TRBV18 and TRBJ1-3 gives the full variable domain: NAGVMQNPRHLVRRRGQEARLRCSPMKGHSHVYWYRQLPEEGLKFMVYLQKENIIDESGMPKERFSAEFPKEGPSILRIQQVVRGDSAAYFCASSPLGGSGNTIYFGEGSWLTVV.

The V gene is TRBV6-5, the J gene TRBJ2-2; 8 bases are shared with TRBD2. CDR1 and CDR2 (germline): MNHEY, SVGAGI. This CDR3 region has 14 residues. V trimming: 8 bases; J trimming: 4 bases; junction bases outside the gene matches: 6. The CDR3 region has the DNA TGTGCCAGCGACTCCGGGACTAGCACCGGGGAGCTGTTTTTT. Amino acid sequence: CASDSGTSTGELFF.

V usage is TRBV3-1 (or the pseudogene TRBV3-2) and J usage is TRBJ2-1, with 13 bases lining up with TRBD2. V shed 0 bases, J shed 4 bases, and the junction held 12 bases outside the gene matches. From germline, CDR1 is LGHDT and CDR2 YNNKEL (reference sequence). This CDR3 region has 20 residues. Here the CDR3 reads CASSQEPRTSGGFFYNEQFF. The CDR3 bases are TGTGCCAGCAGCCAAGAGCCCCGGACTAGCGGGGGTTTTTTTTACAATGAGCAGTTCTTC.

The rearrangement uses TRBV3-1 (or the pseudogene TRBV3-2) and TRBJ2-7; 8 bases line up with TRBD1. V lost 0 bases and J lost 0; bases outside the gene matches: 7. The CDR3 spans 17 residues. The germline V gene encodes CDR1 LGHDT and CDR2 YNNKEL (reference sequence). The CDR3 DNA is TGTGCCAGCAGCCAAGATATCCGGACAGGGAGCTCCTACGAGCAGTACTTC. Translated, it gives CASSQDIRTGSSYEQYF.

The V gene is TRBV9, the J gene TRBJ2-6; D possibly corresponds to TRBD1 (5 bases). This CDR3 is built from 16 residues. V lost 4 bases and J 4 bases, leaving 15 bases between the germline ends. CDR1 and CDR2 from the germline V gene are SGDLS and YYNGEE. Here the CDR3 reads CASSRGSIIGANVLTF. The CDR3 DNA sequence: TGTGCCAGCAGCAGGGGTTCGATCATCGGGGCCAACGTCCTGACTTTC.

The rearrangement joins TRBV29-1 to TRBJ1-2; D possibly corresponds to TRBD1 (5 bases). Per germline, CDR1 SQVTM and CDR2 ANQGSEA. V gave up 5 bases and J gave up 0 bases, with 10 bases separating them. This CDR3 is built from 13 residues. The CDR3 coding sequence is TGCAGCGTTTTGGACATCACTAACTATGGCTACACCTTC. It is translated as CSVLDITNYGYTF. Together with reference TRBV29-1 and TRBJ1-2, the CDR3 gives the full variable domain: SAVISQKPSRDICQRGTSLTIQCQVDSQVTMMFWYRQQPGQSLTLIATANQGSEATYESGFVIDKFPISRPNLTFSTLTVSNMSPEDSSIYLCSVLDITNYGYTFGSGTRLTVV.

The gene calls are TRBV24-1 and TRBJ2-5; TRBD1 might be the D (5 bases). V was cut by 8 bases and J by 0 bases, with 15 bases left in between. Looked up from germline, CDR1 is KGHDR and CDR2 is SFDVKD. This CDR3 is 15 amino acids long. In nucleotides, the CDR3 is TGTGCCACCAAAGGGGCCCGGAAGTACCAAGAGACCCAGTACTTC. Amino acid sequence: CATKGARKYQETQYF.

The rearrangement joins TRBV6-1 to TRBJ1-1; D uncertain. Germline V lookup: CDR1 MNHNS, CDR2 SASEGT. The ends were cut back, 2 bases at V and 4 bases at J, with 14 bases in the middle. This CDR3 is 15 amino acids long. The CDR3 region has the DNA TGTGCCAGCAGTGAAATGAGGGTCTTAGCCACTGAAGCTTTCTTT. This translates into CASSEMRVLATEAFF.

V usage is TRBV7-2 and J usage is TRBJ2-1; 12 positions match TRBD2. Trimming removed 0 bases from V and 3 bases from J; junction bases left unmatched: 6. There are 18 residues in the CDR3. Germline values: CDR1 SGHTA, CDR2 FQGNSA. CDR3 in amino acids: CASSLALAGGLGYNEQFF. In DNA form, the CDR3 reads TGTGCCAGCAGCTTAGCTCTAGCGGGGGGGCTGGGCTACAATGAGCAGTTCTTC.

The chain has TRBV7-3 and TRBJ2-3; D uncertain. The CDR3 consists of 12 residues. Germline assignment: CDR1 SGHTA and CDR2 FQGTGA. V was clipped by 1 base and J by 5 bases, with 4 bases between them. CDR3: CASSLRQDTQYF. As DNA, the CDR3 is TGTGCCAGCAGCTTAAGGCAAGATACGCAGTATTTT.

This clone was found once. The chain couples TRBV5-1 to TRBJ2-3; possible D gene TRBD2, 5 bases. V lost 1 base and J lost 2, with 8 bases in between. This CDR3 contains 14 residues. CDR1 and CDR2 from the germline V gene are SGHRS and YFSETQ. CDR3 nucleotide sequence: TGCGCCAGCAGCTTGCGGGGAAACACAGATACGCAGTATTTT. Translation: CASSLRGNTDTQYF.

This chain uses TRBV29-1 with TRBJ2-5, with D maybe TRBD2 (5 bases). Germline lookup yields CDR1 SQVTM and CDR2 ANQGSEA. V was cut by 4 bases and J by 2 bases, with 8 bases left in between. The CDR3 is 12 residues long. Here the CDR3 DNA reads TGCAGCGTTGTTGGGAGACAAGAGACCCAGTACTTC. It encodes CSVVGRQETQYF.

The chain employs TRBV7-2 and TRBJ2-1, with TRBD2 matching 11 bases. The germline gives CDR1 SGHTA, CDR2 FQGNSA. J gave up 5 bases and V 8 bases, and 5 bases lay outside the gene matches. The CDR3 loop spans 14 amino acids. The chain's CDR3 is CASGGTSGNNEQFF. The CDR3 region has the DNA TGTGCCAGCGGAGGGACTAGCGGTAACAATGAGCAGTTCTTC. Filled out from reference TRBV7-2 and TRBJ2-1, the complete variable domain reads GAGVSQSPSNKVTEKGKDVELRCDPISGHTALYWYRQSLGQGLEFLIYFQGNSAPDKSGLPSDRFSAERTGGSVSTLTIQRTQQEDSAVYLCASGGTSGNNEQFFGPGTRLTVL.

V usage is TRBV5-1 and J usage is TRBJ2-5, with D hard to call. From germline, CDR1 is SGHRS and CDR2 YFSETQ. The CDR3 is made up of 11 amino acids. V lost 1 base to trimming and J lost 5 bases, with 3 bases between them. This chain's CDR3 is CASSLLETQYF. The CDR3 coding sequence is TGCGCCAGCAGCTTGCTGGAGACCCAGTACTTC.

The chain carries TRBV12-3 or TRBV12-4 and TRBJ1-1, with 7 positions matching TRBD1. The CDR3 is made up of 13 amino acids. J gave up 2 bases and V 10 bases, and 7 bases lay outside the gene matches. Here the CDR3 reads CATQGGSNTEAFF. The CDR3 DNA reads TGTGCCACTCAAGGGGGCTCCAACACTGAAGCTTTCTTT.

The CDR3 nucleotides are TGTGCCTGGATGGGGGACAGGGCCAACTATGGCTACACCTTC. It codes for CAWMGDRANYGYTF. The chain employs TRBV30 and TRBJ1-2; 9 positions match TRBD1. After removal of 4 bases from V and 2 bases from J, the junction contained 5 bases not matched to a gene. Germline CDR1 GTSNPN, CDR2 SVGIG (reference sequence). The CDR3 is 14 amino acids.

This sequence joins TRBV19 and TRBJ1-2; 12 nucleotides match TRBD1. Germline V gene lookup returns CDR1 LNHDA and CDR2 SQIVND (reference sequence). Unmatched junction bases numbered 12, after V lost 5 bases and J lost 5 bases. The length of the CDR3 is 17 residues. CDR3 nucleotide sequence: TGTGCCAGTAGTGGGACAGGGGGCGCGGCGGGCTCATATGGCTACACCTTC. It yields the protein CASSGTGGAAGSYGYTF.

The CDR3 region is CASSLAGGPVYEQYF. As DNA, the CDR3 is TGTGCCAGCAGCCTAGCGGGAGGGCCGGTCTACGAGCAGTACTTC. V usage is TRBV28 and J usage is TRBJ2-7; 12 bases map to TRBD2. Germline assignment: CDR1 MDHEN and CDR2 SYDVKM. V shed 6 bases and J 3 bases; nucleotides not matched to a gene: 6. The CDR3 runs 15 residues.

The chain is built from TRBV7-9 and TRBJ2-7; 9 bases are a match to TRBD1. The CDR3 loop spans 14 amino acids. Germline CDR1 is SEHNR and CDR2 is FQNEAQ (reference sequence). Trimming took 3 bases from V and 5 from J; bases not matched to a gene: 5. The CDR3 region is CASSLGQGLHEQYF. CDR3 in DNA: TGTGCCAGCAGCTTGGGACAGGGCCTCCACGAGCAGTACTTC.

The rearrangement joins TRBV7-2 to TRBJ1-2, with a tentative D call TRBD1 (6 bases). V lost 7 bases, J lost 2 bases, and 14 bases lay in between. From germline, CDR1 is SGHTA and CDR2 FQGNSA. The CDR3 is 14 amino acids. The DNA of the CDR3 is TGTGCCAGCACCCCACCCACAGGGAACTATGGCTACACCTTC. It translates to CASTPPTGNYGYTF.

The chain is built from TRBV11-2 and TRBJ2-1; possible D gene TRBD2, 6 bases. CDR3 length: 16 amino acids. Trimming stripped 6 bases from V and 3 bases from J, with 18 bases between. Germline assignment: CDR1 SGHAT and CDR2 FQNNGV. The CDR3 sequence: CASRHPAGKYYNEQFF. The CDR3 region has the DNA TGTGCCAGCAGACACCCAGCGGGCAAGTACTACAATGAGCAGTTCTTC.